These 10 T cell receptor beta chains came from one sample sequenced in a study of blood T cell repertoires in COVID-19. The data were produced by immunoSEQ multiplex PCR, yet TCRdb's version contains in-frame clones alone and is incomplete. This sample has tens of thousands of clones, with 75% to 95% found just once. Sequences were obtained from peripheral blood. The source of these receptors is a human donor with active COVID-19. The donor label of this sample is uncertain.

The J gene is TRBJ1-1, the V gene TRBV15, with 7 bases identical to TRBD1. Germline values: CDR1 LNHNV, CDR2 YYDKDF (reference sequence). V gave up 0 bases and J gave up 4 bases; unmatched junction bases: 8. This CDR3 has 16 amino acids. The CDR3 DNA reads as TGTGCCACCAGCAGAGACAACCGGCGACAGGGCACTGAAGCTTTCTTT. This translates into CATSRDNRRQGTEAFF.

The rearrangement links TRBV29-1 to TRBJ1-2; 10 bases agree with TRBD1. Germline V lookup: CDR1 SQVTM, CDR2 ANQGSEA. Trimming cost V 7 bases and J 8 bases; bases outside gene matches: 7. The length of the CDR3 is 12 residues. The CDR3 spells CSDQTGGRGYTF. For the CDR3, the DNA is TGCAGCGACCAGACAGGGGGCAGGGGCTACACCTTC.

V gene TRBV18 combines with J gene TRBJ1-1; D gene unclear. Germline V lookup: CDR1 KGHSH, CDR2 LQKENI. With 3 bases removed from V and 1 base from J, the gap between germline ends came to 6 bases. The CDR3 runs 13 residues. CDR3 bases: TGTGCCAGCTCACCCCAGAAGAACACTGAAGCTTTCTTT. This sequence encodes CASSPQKNTEAFF.

The chain combines TRBV6-5 with TRBJ2-7; D might be TRBD1 (7 bases). V was clipped by 4 bases and J by 2 bases, with 15 bases between them. The CDR3 sequence is 15 residues long. Germline V gives CDR1 MNHEY, CDR2 SVGAGI. CDR3 sequence: CASSFDRASAYEQYF. In DNA form, the CDR3 reads TGTGCCAGCAGTTTCGACAGGGCTAGCGCCTACGAGCAGTACTTC.

This rearrangement joins TRBV5-6 to TRBJ1-2; 7 positions match TRBD1. The CDR3 contains 14 residues. The germline V gene has CDR1 SGHDT and CDR2 YYEEEE. The trim removed 3 bases at V and 5 bases at J, leaving 7 bases unmatched. CDR3 sequence: CASSSQGLLYGYTF. CDR3 in DNA: TGTGCCAGCAGCTCACAGGGGCTCCTTTATGGCTACACCTTC. Variable domain in full (rest from reference TRBV5-6 and TRBJ1-2): DAGVTQSPTHLIKTRGQQVTLRCSPKSGHDTVSWYQQALGQGPQFIFQYYEEEERQRGNFPDRFSGHQFPNYSSELNVNALLLGDSALYLCASSSQGLLYGYTFGSGTRLTVV.

The chain has TRBV6-5 and TRBJ1-4; no firm D call. This CDR3 has 13 residues. The germline gives CDR1 MNHEY, CDR2 SVGAGI. Trimming shortened V by 7 bases and J by 8 bases, and 14 bases separated the two germline ends. CDR3 nucleotides: TGTGCCAGCACTCGAGGGATAGGGGAAAAACTGTTTTTT. It translates to CASTRGIGEKLFF.

The CDR3 loop is CASSGGYQPQHF. The CDR3 DNA sequence: TGTGCCAGCAGCGGGGGTTATCAGCCCCAGCATTTT. The chain has TRBV2 and TRBJ1-5; perhaps TRBD1 as D (5 bases). In germline, CDR1 is SNHLY, CDR2 FYNNEI. Trimming pared 6 bases from V and 5 bases from J, leaving 8 bases between. This CDR3 comprises 12 residues.

The chain's CDR3 is CASRSGTGGSKNIQYF. The CDR3, as DNA: TGTGCCAGCAGGAGTGGGACAGGGGGTTCCAAAAACATTCAGTACTTC. The chain joins TRBV7-2 to TRBJ2-4; 11 bases are a match to TRBD1. CDR3 length: 16 amino acids. Germline V lookup: CDR1 SGHTA, CDR2 FQGNSA. V trimming: 6 bases; J trimming: 2 bases; junction bases outside the gene matches: 6.

The chain combines TRBV28 with TRBJ2-7; 8 bases are a match to TRBD2. The CDR3 sequence is 14 residues long. Germline loops: CDR1 MDHEN, CDR2 SYDVKM. Unmatched junction bases numbered 7, after V lost 5 bases and J lost 4 bases. The CDR3 sequence: CASSEQLAAYEQYF. In DNA, the CDR3 is TGTGCCAGCAGTGAACAACTAGCGGCATACGAGCAGTACTTC.

The chain recombines TRBV7-8 with TRBJ1-3; D is undetermined. The germline gives CDR1 SGHVS, CDR2 FQNEAQ. There are 13 residues in the CDR3. V shed 6 bases and J shed 0 bases, with 6 bases lying between them. The CDR3 DNA is TGTGCCAGCAGGCAGGCCTCTGGAAACACCATATATTTT. Its protein is CASRQASGNTIYF.